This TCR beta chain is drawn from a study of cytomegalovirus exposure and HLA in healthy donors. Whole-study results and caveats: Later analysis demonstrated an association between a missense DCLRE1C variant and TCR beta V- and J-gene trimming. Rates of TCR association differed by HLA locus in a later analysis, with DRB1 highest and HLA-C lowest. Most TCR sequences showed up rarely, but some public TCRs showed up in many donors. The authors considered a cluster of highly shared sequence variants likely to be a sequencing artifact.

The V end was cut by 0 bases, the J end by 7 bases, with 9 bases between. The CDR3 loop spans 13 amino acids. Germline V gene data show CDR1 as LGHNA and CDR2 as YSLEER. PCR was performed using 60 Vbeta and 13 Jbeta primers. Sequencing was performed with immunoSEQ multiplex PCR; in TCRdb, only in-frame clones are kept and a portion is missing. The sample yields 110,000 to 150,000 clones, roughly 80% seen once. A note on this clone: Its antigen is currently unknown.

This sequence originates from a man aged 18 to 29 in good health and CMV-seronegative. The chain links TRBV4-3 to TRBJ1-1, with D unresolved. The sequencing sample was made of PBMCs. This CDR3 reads CASSQEPLSEAFF. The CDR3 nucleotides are TGCGCCAGCAGCCAAGAACCATTGAGTGAAGCTTTCTTT.